The 30 T cell receptor beta chains below come from one sample, sequenced in a study. Tregs were sorted as CD4+CD25+CD127-/low cells. TCRdb recomputed calls from the 5' RACE reads with MiXCR, one row per CDR3 protein. The sample contains roughly 57,000 distinct CDR3 sequences, less than 25% of which appear only once. Input material: tumor-infiltrating Tregs sorted from the breast tumor. The receptor source for this set is a female donor with breast cancer.

The gene calls are TRBV11-2 and TRBJ2-4; the D gene is possibly TRBD1 (6 bases). The CDR3 spans 15 residues. V was pared by 2 bases and J by 2 bases, with 10 bases between. CDR1 and CDR2 (germline): SGHAT, FQNNGV. As DNA, the CDR3 is TGTGCCAGCAGCTTAAGGGGGTTAACCAAAAACATTCAGTACTTC. The encoded protein is CASSLRGLTKNIQYF.

V is TRBV21-1 and J is TRBJ2-1; the table's D call, TRBD1, was not checked against the DNA. TRBV21-1 counts as a pseudogene. The length of the CDR3 is 17 residues. The CDR3 DNA reads as TGTGCCAGCATTGAAAAGGGGCCAGCACCAGCATTCAATGAGCAGTTCTTC. Its translation is CASIEKGPAPAFNEQFF.

The V and J genes are TRBV5-5 and TRBJ2-2; D is unclear. This CDR3 is built from 14 residues. Between the trimmed V and J ends, which lost 4 bases and 1 base, there was a span of 8 bases. CDR1 SGHKS and CDR2 YYEKEE come from the germline V gene (reference sequence). The CDR3 here is CASSPILNTGELFF. The DNA for the CDR3 is TGTGCCAGCAGCCCCATCCTGAACACCGGGGAGCTGTTTTTT.

This CDR3 is CASSRDVPDTQYF. CDR3 in DNA: TGTGCCAGCAGCCGGGACGTTCCAGATACGCAGTATTTT. The rearrangement joins TRBV6-2 or TRBV6-3 to TRBJ2-3; D is tentatively TRBD1 or TRBD2 (5 bases each). CDR3 length: 13 amino acids. Per germline, CDR1 MNHEY and CDR2 SVGEGT. V lost 6 bases and J lost 4, with 11 bases in between.

The chain employs TRBV5-5 and TRBJ1-2; D possibly corresponds to TRBD1 (6 bases). The V gene's germline CDR1 is SGHKS and CDR2 YYEKEE (reference sequence). This CDR3 is built from 13 residues. V was trimmed by 5 bases and J by 0 bases, leaving 8 bases between them. The CDR3 protein is CASRGQANYGYTF. Written as DNA, the CDR3 is TGTGCCAGCAGGGGACAAGCTAACTATGGCTACACCTTC.

This clonotype was seen a handful of times. The chain has TRBV27 and TRBJ1-6; D is undetermined. V lost 0 bases and J 9 bases, leaving 6 bases between the germline ends. Germline V gives CDR1 MNHEY, CDR2 SMNVEV (reference sequence). This CDR3 has 13 amino acids. The DNA for the CDR3 is TGTGCCAGCAGTTTATCTCAGGTTTCACCCCTCCACTTT. Its translation is CASSLSQVSPLHF.

This chain connects TRBV29-1 to TRBJ2-7, with D uncertain. Germline V gene data show CDR1 as SQVTM and CDR2 as ANQGSEA. This CDR3 comprises 13 residues. V lost 6 bases to trimming and J lost 1 base, with 13 bases between them. CDR3 coding DNA: TGCAGCGTCCGCGAGTCCAGGTCCTACGAGCAGTACTTC. Residues: CSVRESRSYEQYF.

This clonotype was detected only a few times. This chain connects TRBV4-2 to TRBJ1-5, with D unclear. The germline V gene encodes CDR1 LGHNA and CDR2 YNFKEQ. V lost 0 bases and J lost 4, with 10 bases in between. This CDR3 has 15 residues. The CDR3 bases are TGTGCCAGCAGCCAAGATACGGCCGTTAATCAGCCCCAGCATTTT. It is translated as CASSQDTAVNQPQHF.

CDR3 loop: CAWSVGQFMSMYF. As DNA, the CDR3 is TGTGCCTGGAGTGTTGGACAGTTCATGTCGATGTACTTC. The chain recombines TRBV30 with TRBJ2-7, with D possibly matching TRBD1 (6 bases). In germline, CDR1 is GTSNPN, CDR2 SVGIG (reference sequence). Trimming removed 0 bases from V and 12 bases from J, with 18 bases in between. This CDR3 region has 13 residues.

This clonotype occurred a few times. The chain carries TRBV9 and TRBJ2-1; D remains ambiguous. V shed 0 bases and J shed 7 bases, with 11 bases lying between them. From germline, CDR1 is SGDLS and CDR2 YYNGEE. This CDR3 comprises 14 residues. In nucleotides, the CDR3 is TGTGCCAGCAGCGTAGATCTGAACCGAAATGAGCAGTTCTTC. Translated, it gives CASSVDLNRNEQFF. Full variable domain (missing parts from reference TRBV9 and TRBJ2-1): DSGVTQTPKHLITATGQRVTLRCSPRSGDLSVYWYQQSLDQGLQFLIQYYNGEERAKGNILERFSAQQFPDLHSELNLSSLELGDSALYFCASSVDLNRNEQFFGPGTRLTVL.

The chain combines TRBV12-3 or TRBV12-4 with TRBJ2-1, with 7 bases that match TRBD1. V lost 7 bases and J lost 7; bases outside the gene matches: 10. The CDR3 spans 14 residues. The CDR3 DNA is TGTGCCAGCATCCGGGACAGTGCTGAGAATGAGCAGTTCTTC. It specifies CASIRDSAENEQFF.

V gene TRBV12-3 or TRBV12-4 combines with J gene TRBJ2-3; D is tentatively TRBD1 or TRBD2 (6 bases each). V shed 5 bases and J shed 4 bases, with 28 bases lying between them. The CDR3 sequence is 19 residues long. Here the CDR3 reads CASSARGAFLGGTADTQYF. CDR3 in DNA: TGTGCCAGCAGTGCCCGCGGGGCGTTTTTAGGGGGGACGGCAGATACGCAGTATTTT.

J is TRBJ2-5 and V is TRBV2; D might be TRBD1 or TRBD2, each matching 5 bases. The CDR3 extends over 13 amino acids. Between the trimmed V and J ends, which lost 7 bases and 2 bases, there was a span of 11 bases. CDR1 and CDR2 from the germline V gene are SNHLY and FYNNEI. CDR3 amino acids: CASMRGWQETQYF. The CDR3 DNA reads TGTGCCAGCATGAGGGGCTGGCAAGAGACCCAGTACTTC.

This clonotype came up once. The rearrangement joins TRBV7-8 to TRBJ1-1; 9 bases align to TRBD1. V gave up 1 base and J gave up 7 bases; unmatched junction bases: 7. Germline V gene sequence: CDR1 SGHVS, CDR2 FQNEAQ. This CDR3 spans 15 amino acids. CDR3 in DNA: TGTGCCAGCAGCTTAGGGGGACAGGGCTCGAATGAAGCTTTCTTT. It is translated as CASSLGGQGSNEAFF.

This clonotype was seen only a few times. V usage is TRBV6-1 and J usage is TRBJ1-2, with 8 bases identical to TRBD1. The length of the CDR3 is 15 residues. The V segment lost 5 bases and the J segment 2 bases; nucleotides outside the gene matches: 7. CDR1 is MNHNS, CDR2 SASEGT, per germline. The CDR3: CASSLDQGANYGYTF. The CDR3 nucleotides are TGTGCCAGCAGTCTAGACCAGGGGGCCAACTATGGCTACACCTTC.

This clonotype was detected a few times. The CDR3 here is CASSSWTSGRGNEQFF. In DNA, the CDR3 is TGTGCCAGCAGCTCGTGGACTAGCGGGAGGGGGAATGAGCAGTTCTTC. J is TRBJ2-1 and V is TRBV7-9; 15 bases agree with TRBD2. Germline CDR1 is SEHNR and CDR2 is FQNEAQ (reference sequence). J was trimmed by 7 bases and V by 4 bases; bases with no gene match: 5. The CDR3 has 16 residues.

Only a few counts were recorded for this clonotype. The rearrangement uses TRBV2 and TRBJ2-3, with 12 bases fitting TRBD2. CDR1 SNHLY and CDR2 FYNNEI come from the germline V gene. The CDR3 has 15 amino acids. V shed 6 bases and J 6 bases; nucleotides not matched to a gene: 7. The CDR3 is CASRASGGASDTQYF. CDR3 in DNA: TGTGCCAGCAGAGCTAGCGGGGGGGCCTCCGATACGCAGTATTTT. The complete variable domain, with remaining parts taken from reference TRBV2 and TRBJ2-3, reads EPEVTQTPSHQVTQMGQEVILRCVPISNHLYFYWYRQILGQKVEFLVSFYNNEISEKSEIFDDQFSVERPDGSNFTLKIRSTKLEDSAMYFCASRASGGASDTQYFGPGTRLTVL.

About this clonotype: A read error may produce the germline difference seen at one junction end. The V and J genes are TRBV30 and TRBJ2-3; D possibly corresponds to TRBD1 (5 bases). The length of the CDR3 is 12 residues. Germline V gene lookup returns CDR1 GTSNPN and CDR2 SVGIG (reference sequence). The CDR3 nucleotides read TGTGCCTGGAATCGGGTGACAGATACGCAGTATTTC. As protein: CAWNRVTDTQYF.

The V gene is TRBV6-2 or TRBV6-3, the J gene TRBJ2-1, with TRBD2 as a possible D gene (6 bases). Germline V gene sequence: CDR1 MNHEY, CDR2 SVGEGT. The CDR3 consists of 12 residues. V was cut by 8 bases and J by 15 bases, with 20 bases left in between. In DNA, the CDR3 is TGTGCCAGCGGGGATGGCGGGGCAGTTCCGTTCTTC. Translating gives CASGDGGAVPFF.

This clonotype showed up many times. V usage is TRBV7-9 and J usage is TRBJ1-1, with D perhaps TRBD1 (5 bases). In germline, CDR1 is SEHNR, CDR2 FQNEAQ (reference sequence). V was trimmed by 7 bases and J by 14 bases, leaving 17 bases between them. The CDR3 sequence is 11 residues long. The CDR3 region is CASKKGRETFF. For the CDR3, the DNA is TGTGCCAGCAAGAAGGGGCGGGAGACCTTCTTT. The full variable domain, its missing parts supplied by reference TRBV7-9 and TRBJ1-1, is DTGVSQNPRHKITKRGQNVTFRCDPISEHNRLYWYRQTLGQGPEFLTYFQNEAQLEKSRLLSDRFSAERPKGSFSTLEIQRTEQGDSAMYLCASKKGRETFFGQGTRLTVV.

This clonotype was detected a few times. The rearrangement joins TRBV5-1 to TRBJ2-2; perhaps D is TRBD1 or TRBD2 (5 bases each). The CDR3 consists of 16 residues. V gave up 4 bases and J gave up 5 bases, with 18 bases separating them. Germline CDR1 and CDR2: SGHRS and YFSETQ. The CDR3 reads CASSAAGAPPTGELFF. The CDR3 nucleotides are TGCGCCAGCAGCGCGGCCGGGGCACCCCCTACCGGGGAGCTGTTTTTT.

Many counts were recorded for this clonotype. The J gene is TRBJ2-2, the V gene TRBV5-1, with D possibly TRBD1 on 6 matching bases. V was shortened by 4 bases and J by 2 bases, with 9 bases between the two germline ends. The CDR3 consists of 14 residues. The germline gives CDR1 SGHRS, CDR2 YFSETQ. The CDR3 sequence: CASSRTDNTGELFF. Here the CDR3 DNA reads TGCGCCAGCAGCAGGACAGATAACACCGGGGAGCTGTTTTTT.

This clonotype was seen a handful of times. V usage is TRBV7-2 and J usage is TRBJ2-3, with a tentative D call TRBD2 (6 bases). Trimming stripped 5 bases from V and 2 bases from J, with 14 bases between. The CDR3 runs to 15 residues. The germline gives CDR1 SGHTA, CDR2 FQGNSA. The CDR3 here is CASSPLGGDTDTQYF. The CDR3 nucleotides read TGTGCCAGCAGCCCCCTCGGAGGGGACACAGATACGCAGTATTTT.

This clonotype showed up just a few times. The rearrangement uses TRBV12-3 or TRBV12-4 and TRBJ1-5, with unresolved D. The V end lost 5 bases, the J end lost 6 bases, and 11 bases lay between the germline ends. The CDR3 contains 13 residues. The CDR3 region is CASSGRESQPQHF. The CDR3 DNA sequence: TGTGCCAGCAGTGGGCGGGAGAGTCAGCCCCAGCATTTT.

This clonotype was seen only a few times. The rearrangement uses TRBV9 and TRBJ1-1, with 7 bases aligning to TRBD1. Germline values: CDR1 SGDLS, CDR2 YYNGEE. V shed 1 base and J 8 bases; nucleotides not matched to a gene: 5. This CDR3 contains 13 residues. CDR3 in amino acids: CASSVQGGTEAFF. The CDR3 DNA sequence: TGTGCCAGCAGCGTACAGGGGGGTACAGAAGCTTTCTTT.

The J gene is TRBJ2-1, the V gene TRBV30; a weak D match, TRBD2 (5 bases). V was pared by 3 bases and J by 7 bases, with 16 bases between. The CDR3 contains 14 residues. Germline loops: CDR1 GTSNPN, CDR2 SVGIG (reference sequence). CDR3 sequence: CAWRRELMANEQFF. The CDR3 coding sequence is TGTGCCTGGAGAAGGGAGCTAATGGCGAATGAGCAGTTCTTC.

This clonotype appeared a few times. The chain combines TRBV20-1 with TRBJ2-7; D might be TRBD1 (5 bases). The CDR3 sequence is 14 residues long. Trimming took 0 bases from V and 2 from J, leaving 11 bases between them. In germline, CDR1 is DFQATT, CDR2 SNEGSKA (reference sequence). CDR3 residues: CSARDPQAPYEQYF. CDR3 sequence (DNA): TGCAGTGCTAGAGATCCACAGGCCCCCTACGAGCAGTACTTC.

This clonotype was detected ten times or more. A junction end diverges from the germline sequence, so it may reflect a read error. The rearrangement joins TRBV29-1 to TRBJ1-2; a weak D match, TRBD1 (5 bases). The CDR3 extends over 12 amino acids. Germline V gene data show CDR1 as SQVTM and CDR2 as ANQGSEA. CDR3 sequence: CSVEGAQDGYTF. CDR3 bases: TGCAGCGTCGAAGGGGCGCAGGATGGCTACACCTTC.

This chain connects TRBV7-2 to TRBJ2-7; 8 bases align to TRBD2. Trimming cost V 5 bases and J 6 bases; bases outside gene matches: 3. Germline V gene data show CDR1 as SGHTA and CDR2 as FQGNSA. This CDR3 spans 12 amino acids. The CDR3 here is CASSQLAGEQYF. CDR3 nucleotide sequence: TGTGCCAGCAGCCAGCTAGCGGGCGAGCAGTACTTC.

About this clonotype: As the CDR3 is not closed by the conserved phenylalanine or tryptophan, this likely results from a read error. V gene TRBV5-1 combines with J gene TRBJ2-3; possible D gene TRBD2, 5 bases. V was clipped by 0 bases and J by 2 bases, with 10 bases between them. Germline V gene sequence: CDR1 SGHRS, CDR2 YFSETQ. There are 15 residues in the CDR3. The CDR3 reads CASSLEGVPTDTQYL. The CDR3 bases are TGCGCCAGCAGCTTGGAGGGAGTACCCACAGATACGCAGTATCTT.